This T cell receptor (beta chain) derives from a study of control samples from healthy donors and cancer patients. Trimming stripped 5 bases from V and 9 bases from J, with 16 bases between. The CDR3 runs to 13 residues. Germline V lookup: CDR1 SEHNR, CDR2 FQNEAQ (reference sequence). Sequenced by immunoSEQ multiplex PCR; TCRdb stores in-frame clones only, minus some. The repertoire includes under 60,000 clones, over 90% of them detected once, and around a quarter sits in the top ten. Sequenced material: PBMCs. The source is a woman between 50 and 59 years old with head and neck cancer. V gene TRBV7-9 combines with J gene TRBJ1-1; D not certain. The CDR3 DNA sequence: TGTGCCAGCAGCGACATCCGCCTAGCGAAAGCTTTCTTT. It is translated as CASSDIRLAKAFF.